This T cell receptor (beta chain) came from a study of cytomegalovirus exposure and HLA in healthy donors. Overall study context: The study's early data release held 75 million to 95 million unique TCRs from HLA-typed donors. Overall study findings and caveats: The sole available immune exposure information was CMV serostatus.

In the PCR, 60 Vbeta and 13 Jbeta primers were used. The repertoire was sequenced with immunoSEQ multiplex PCR; TCRdb's copy has only in-frame clones and lacks some. Seen here are 150,000 to 200,000 clones, around 68% observed once, and the top ten hold about 1.6%. V was trimmed by 0 bases and J by 0 bases, leaving 11 bases between them. The CDR3 is made up of 16 amino acids. Germline loops: CDR1 MNHEY, CDR2 SMNVEV (reference sequence). This clone occurred once. Its antigen is as yet unknown. The chain employs TRBV27 and TRBJ1-1; tentative D call: TRBD1 (5 bases). The sequence derives from a girl aged 5 to 17 in good health and CMV-seronegative. The sequencing input was PBMCs. This CDR3 reads CASSLSGQHMNTEAFF. CDR3 in DNA: TGTGCCAGCAGTTTATCGGGGCAGCACATGAACACTGAAGCTTTCTTT.